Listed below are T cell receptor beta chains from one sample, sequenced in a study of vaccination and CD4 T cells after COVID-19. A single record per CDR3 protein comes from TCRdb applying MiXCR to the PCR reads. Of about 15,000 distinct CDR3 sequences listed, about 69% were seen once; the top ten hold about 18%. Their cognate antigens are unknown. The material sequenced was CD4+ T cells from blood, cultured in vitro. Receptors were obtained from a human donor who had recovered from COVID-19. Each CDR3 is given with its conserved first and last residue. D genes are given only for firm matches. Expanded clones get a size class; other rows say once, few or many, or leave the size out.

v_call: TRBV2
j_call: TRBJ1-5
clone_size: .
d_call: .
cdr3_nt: TGTGCCAGCATCGGGGCAGGGTTTCAGCCCCAGCATTTT
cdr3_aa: CASIGAGFQPQHF

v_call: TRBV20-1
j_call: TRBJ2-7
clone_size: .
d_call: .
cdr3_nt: TGCAGTGCTAAACCTTTAAGCGGGCGGCACTCCTACGAGCAGTACTTC
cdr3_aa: CSAKPLSGRHSYEQYF

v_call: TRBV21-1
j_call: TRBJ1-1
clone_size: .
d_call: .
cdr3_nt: TGTGCCAGCAGCAAACAGGTCAGCCCTACCCAGCCCACTGAAGCTTTCTTT
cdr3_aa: CASSKQVSPTQPTEAFF

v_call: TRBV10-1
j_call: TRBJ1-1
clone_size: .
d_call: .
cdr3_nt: TGCGCCAGCAGTGGGACTGGTGAAGCTTTCTTT
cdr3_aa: CASSGTGEAFF

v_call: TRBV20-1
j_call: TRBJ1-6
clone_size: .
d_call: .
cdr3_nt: TGCAGTGCTAGGGACGCGTCTAATTCACCCCTCCACTTT
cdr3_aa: CSARDASNSPLHF

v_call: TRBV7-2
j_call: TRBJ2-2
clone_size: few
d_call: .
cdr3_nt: TGTGCCAGCAGCTTTGGACCCTTCGGGCCTATGAACACCGGGGAGCTGTTTTTT
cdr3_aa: CASSFGPFGPMNTGELFF

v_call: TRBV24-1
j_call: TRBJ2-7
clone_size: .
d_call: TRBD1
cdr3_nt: TGTGCCACCAGTGATTCTAGAGGCCTTCGGACAGGGCGTTCCTACGAGCAGTACTTC
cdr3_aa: CATSDSRGLRTGRSYEQYF

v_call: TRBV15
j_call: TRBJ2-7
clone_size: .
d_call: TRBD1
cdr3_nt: TGTGCCACCAGCAAGGCGCGGGGGACAGGGAGTCTCGAGCAGTACTTC
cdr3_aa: CATSKARGTGSLEQYF

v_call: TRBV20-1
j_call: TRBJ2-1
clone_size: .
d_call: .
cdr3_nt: TGCAGTGCTCAACGAGGGGCCACCTTTGAGCAGTTCTTC
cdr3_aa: CSAQRGATFEQFF

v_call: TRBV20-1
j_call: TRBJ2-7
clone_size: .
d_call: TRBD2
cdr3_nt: TGCAGTGCTACGAAGCGGGAGGGCCTAGGTTACGAGCAGTACTTC
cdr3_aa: CSATKREGLGYEQYF

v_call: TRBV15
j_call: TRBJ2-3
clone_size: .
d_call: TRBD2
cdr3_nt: TGTGCCACCAGCGGGGAGGGACTTGACTTTGCCCTAAGTCGCACAGATACGCAGTATTTT
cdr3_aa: CATSGEGLDFALSRTDTQYF

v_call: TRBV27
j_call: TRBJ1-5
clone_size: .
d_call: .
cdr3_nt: TGTGCCAGCAGTCAGATGACAGGCCTGACGCCCCAGCATTTT
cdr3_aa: CASSQMTGLTPQHF

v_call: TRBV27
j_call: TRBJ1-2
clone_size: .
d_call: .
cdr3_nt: TGTGCCAGCAGTTTAAGACAGGAAAGGAACTATGGCTACACCTTC
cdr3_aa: CASSLRQERNYGYTF

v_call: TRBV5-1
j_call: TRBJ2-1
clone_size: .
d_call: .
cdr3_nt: TGCGCCAGCAGCGAAGGGGCCTACACGACCTACAATGAGCAGTTCTTC
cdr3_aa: CASSEGAYTTYNEQFF

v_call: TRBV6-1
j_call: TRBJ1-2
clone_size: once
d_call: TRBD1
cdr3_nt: TGTGCCAGCGACCTACAGGGGGACTATGGCTACACCTTC
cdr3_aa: CASDLQGDYGYTF

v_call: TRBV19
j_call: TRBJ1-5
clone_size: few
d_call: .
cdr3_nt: TGTGCCAGTAGTATCCGGGGGAACCAGTATAGCAATCAGCCCCAGCATTTT
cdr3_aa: CASSIRGNQYSNQPQHF

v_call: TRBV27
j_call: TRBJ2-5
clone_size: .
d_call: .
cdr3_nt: TGTGCCAGCAGTGTACAGGGTCCACGGGGGACCCAGTACTTC
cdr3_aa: CASSVQGPRGTQYF

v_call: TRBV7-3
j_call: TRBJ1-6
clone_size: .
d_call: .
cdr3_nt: TGTGCCAGCAGCCGGTCGGGCTATAATTCACCCCTCCACTTT
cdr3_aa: CASSRSGYNSPLHF

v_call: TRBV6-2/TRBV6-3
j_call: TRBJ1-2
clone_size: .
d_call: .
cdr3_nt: TGTGCCAGCAGTTCCTCCACACTGAACTATGGCTACACCTTC
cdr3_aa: CASSSSTLNYGYTF

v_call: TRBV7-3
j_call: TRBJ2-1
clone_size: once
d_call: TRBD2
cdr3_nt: TGTGCCAGCAGCTTAACCGGACTAGCGGGGGGCAATGAGCAGTTCTTC
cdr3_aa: CASSLTGLAGGNEQFF

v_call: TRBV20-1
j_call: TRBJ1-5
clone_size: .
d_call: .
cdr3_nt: TGCAGTGCTCCTCCGGGTCTTAATCAGCCCCAGCATTTT
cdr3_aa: CSAPPGLNQPQHF

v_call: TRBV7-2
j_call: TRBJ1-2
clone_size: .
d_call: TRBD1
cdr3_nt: TGTGCCAGCAGCCTCCCGACAGGGGTTGGCTACACCTTC
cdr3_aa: CASSLPTGVGYTF

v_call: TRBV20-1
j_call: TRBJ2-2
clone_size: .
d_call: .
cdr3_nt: TGCAGTGCTAGAGATAGTTCGAAACAGTCGAACACCGGGGAGCTGTTTTTT
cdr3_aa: CSARDSSKQSNTGELFF